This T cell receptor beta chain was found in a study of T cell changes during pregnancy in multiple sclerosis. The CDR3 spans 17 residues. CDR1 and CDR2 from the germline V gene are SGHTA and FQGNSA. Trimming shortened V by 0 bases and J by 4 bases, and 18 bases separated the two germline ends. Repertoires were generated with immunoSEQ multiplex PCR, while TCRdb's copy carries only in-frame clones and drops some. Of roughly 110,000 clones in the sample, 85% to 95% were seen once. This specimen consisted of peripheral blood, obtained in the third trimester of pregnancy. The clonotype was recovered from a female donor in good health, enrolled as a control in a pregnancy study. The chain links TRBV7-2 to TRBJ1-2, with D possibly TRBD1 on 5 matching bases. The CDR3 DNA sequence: TGTGCCAGCAGCTTAGCGTTTCTTAGGGGCGGCGGCTATGGCTACACCTTC. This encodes CASSLAFLRGGGYGYTF.